What follows describes a single T cell receptor (beta chain). The antigen is undetermined. Germline V gene lookup returns CDR1 SGDLS and CDR2 YYNGEE. The CDR3 has 23 residues. Trimming stripped 4 bases from V and 3 bases from J, with 38 bases between. In the sorted-subset replicate PCRs, approximately 200 ng DNA, 25,000 to 35,000 T cell genomes, was used. Sequencing was performed with immunoSEQ multiplex PCR; in TCRdb, only in-frame clones are kept and a portion is missing. The table records about 690,000 clones, 80% to 95% of them present only once. The healthy adult donors were HIV-negative and reported no recent acute infections or vaccinations. The data are from a study of shared clonotypes between healthy human individuals. The study, taken as a whole, reports: Measured sharing among donors was expected to vary with sequencing depth.

The sequence was obtained from a young man in good health. Some clones in this sample may be carry-over from other donors' samples. The sample comprised memory CD8+ T cells from PBMCs. Documented subset: CD45RO+ cells pooled with CCR7-negative TemRA cells. V and J are TRBV9 and TRBJ2-1, with D tentatively TRBD1 or TRBD2 (5 bases each). The CDR3 reads CASSHQGSRASTDSSHYYNEQFF. The DNA of the CDR3 is TGTGCCAGCAGCCACCAGGGCTCGAGGGCTTCGACGGATTCTTCTCACTACTACAATGAGCAGTTCTTC.